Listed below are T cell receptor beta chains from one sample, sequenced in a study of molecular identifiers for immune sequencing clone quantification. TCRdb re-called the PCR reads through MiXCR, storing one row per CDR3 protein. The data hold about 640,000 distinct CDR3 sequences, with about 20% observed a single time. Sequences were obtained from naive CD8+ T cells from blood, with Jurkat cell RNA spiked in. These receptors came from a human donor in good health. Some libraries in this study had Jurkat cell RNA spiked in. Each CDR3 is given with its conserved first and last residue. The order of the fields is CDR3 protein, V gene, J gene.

CASGDGGLDNRFF	TRBV2	TRBJ2-1
CASRQGPGEKLFF	TRBV6-5	TRBJ1-4
CASSYGTGGEQYF	TRBV6-5	TRBJ2-7
CASFPSGNQPQHF	TRBV6-6	TRBJ1-5
CSVGSRAGGELFF	TRBV29-1	TRBJ2-2
CASSQGGGYNQPQHF	TRBV4-1	TRBJ1-5
CASSAVAGGWDTQYF	TRBV2	TRBJ2-3
CASSTNTALNTEAFF	TRBV19	TRBJ1-1
CASSIEVTGGYWNEQFF	TRBV19	TRBJ2-1
CAGTSRGESSYEQYF	TRBV6-1	TRBJ2-7
CSVRDWTQETQYF	TRBV29-1	TRBJ2-5
CASSSPRSPLAGERTDTQYF	TRBV11-3	TRBJ2-3
CASASTVNTEAFF	TRBV12-5	TRBJ1-1
CATSDLGGNQPQHF	TRBV24-1	TRBJ1-5
CASSEDAADTEAFF	TRBV2	TRBJ1-1
CASSAGGEGSETQYF	TRBV5-6	TRBJ2-5
CASSLATAYTF	TRBV7-2	TRBJ1-2
CASSQEWGNEQFF	TRBV4-3	TRBJ2-1
CASSFVTDSEQFF	TRBV12-3/TRBV12-4	TRBJ2-1
CASTLLGATEKLFF	TRBV6-6	TRBJ1-4
CASSLAGGSAKNIQYF	TRBV7-6	TRBJ2-4
CASSYTRERAFF	TRBV6-2/TRBV6-3	TRBJ2-1
CASSQVVAGVETQYF	TRBV4-1	TRBJ2-5
CASSDFLLDNPYNEQFF	TRBV25-1	TRBJ2-1
CASSQDRVGVLDTEAFF	TRBV4-3	TRBJ1-1
CASSSRRAGSSYNEQFF	TRBV6-2/TRBV6-3	TRBJ2-1